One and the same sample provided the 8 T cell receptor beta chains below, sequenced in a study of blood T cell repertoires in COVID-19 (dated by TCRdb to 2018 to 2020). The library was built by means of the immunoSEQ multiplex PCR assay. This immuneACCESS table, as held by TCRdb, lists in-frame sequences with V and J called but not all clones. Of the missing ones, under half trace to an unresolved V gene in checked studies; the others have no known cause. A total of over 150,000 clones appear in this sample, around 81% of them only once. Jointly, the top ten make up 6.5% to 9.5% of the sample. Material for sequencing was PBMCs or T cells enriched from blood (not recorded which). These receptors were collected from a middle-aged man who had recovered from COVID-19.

The CDR3 coding sequence is TGTGCCAGCCTTCCGGGGATCCGCGCGAATGGCTACACCTTC. This sequence encodes CASLPGIRANGYTF. The chain uses TRBV28 and TRBJ1-2; D not resolved. This CDR3 is 14 amino acids long. Per the germline V gene, CDR1 is MDHEN and CDR2 is SYDVKM. The germline V and J ends were trimmed by 8 bases and 6 bases, with 19 bases remaining between them.

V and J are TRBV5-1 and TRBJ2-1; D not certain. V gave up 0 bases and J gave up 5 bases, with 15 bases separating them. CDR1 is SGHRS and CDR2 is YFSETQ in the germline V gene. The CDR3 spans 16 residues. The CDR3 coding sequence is TGCGCCAGCAGCTTGGAACTTGCACAGTTTAACAATGAGCAGTTCTTC. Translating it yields CASSLELAQFNNEQFF.

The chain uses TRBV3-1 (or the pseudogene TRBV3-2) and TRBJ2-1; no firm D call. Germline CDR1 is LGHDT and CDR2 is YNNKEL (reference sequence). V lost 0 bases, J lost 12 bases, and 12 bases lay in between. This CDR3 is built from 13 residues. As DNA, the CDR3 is TGTGCCAGCAGCCAAGACAGAGCCAGCGTGCAGTTCTTC. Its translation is CASSQDRASVQFF.

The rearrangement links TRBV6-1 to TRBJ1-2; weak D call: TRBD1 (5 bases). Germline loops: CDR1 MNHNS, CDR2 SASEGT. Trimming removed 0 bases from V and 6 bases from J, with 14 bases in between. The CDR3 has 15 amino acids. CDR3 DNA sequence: TGTGCCAGCAGTGAAGCGCTGGTGGCAGGGAATGGCTACACCTTC. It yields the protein CASSEALVAGNGYTF.

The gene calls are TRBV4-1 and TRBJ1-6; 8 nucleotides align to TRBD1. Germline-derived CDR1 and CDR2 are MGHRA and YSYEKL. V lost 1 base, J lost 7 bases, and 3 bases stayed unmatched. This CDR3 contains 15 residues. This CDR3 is CASSQGTGGNSPLHF. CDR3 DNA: TGCGCCAGCAGCCAAGGAACAGGGGGAAATTCACCCCTCCACTTT.

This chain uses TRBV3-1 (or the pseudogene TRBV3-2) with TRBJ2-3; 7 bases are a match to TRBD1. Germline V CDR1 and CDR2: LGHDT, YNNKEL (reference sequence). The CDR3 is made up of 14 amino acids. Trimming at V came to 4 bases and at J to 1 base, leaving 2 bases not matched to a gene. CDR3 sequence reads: CASSPGTGTDTQYF. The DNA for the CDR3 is TGTGCCAGCAGCCCGGGGACAGGCACAGATACGCAGTATTTT.

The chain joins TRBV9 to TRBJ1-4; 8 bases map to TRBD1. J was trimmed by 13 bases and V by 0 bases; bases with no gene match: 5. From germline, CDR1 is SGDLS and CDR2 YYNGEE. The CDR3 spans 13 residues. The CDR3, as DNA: TGTGCCAGCAGCGTAGAGTTAGGGACAGGACTGTTTTTT. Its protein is CASSVELGTGLFF.

CDR3 in DNA: TGTGCCAGCAGAGGGGACAGGGGTTATGGCACTGAAGCTTTCTTT. It translates to CASRGDRGYGTEAFF. The V gene is TRBV6-4, the J gene TRBJ1-1; 10 nucleotides agree with TRBD1. From germline, CDR1 is MRHNA and CDR2 SNTAGT. This CDR3 has 15 amino acids. V dropped 6 bases and J dropped 4; count of bases not matched to a gene: 8.